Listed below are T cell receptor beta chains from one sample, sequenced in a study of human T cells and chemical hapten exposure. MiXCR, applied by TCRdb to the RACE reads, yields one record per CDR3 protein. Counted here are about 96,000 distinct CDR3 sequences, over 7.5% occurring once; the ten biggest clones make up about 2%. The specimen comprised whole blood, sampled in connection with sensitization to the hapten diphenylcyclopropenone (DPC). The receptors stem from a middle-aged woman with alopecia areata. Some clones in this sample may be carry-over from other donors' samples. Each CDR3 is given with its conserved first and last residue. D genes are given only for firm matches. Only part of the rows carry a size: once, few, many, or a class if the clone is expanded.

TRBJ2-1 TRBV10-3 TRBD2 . CAISQTGTSGYNEQFF TGTGCCATCAGTCAAACCGGGACTAGCGGATACAATGAGCAGTTCTTC
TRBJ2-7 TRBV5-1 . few CASSLEQPIYEQYF TGCGCCAGCAGCTTGGAACAGCCTATCTACGAGCAGTACTTC
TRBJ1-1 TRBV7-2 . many CASSLERRGLAFF TGTGCCAGCAGCTTAGAGAGGCGGGGATTAGCTTTCTTT
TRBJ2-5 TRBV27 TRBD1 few CASSPTTGGETQYF TGTGCCAGCAGTCCCACGACAGGGGGGGAGACCCAGTACTTC
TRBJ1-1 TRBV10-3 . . CAISGLNTEAFF TGTGCCATCAGTGGATTAAACACTGAAGCTTTCTTT
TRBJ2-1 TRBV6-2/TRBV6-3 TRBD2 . CASSPRLAGGPTYNEQFF TGTGCCAGCAGTCCCCGGCTAGCGGGAGGTCCTACCTACAATGAGCAGTTCTTC
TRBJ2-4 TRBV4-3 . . CASSQEITAIAKNIQYF TGCGCCAGCAGCCAAGAAATAACAGCTATAGCCAAAAACATTCAGTACTTC
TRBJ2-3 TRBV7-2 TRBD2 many CASSSFSGRAGDTQYF TGTGCCAGCAGCTCTTTTAGCGGGAGGGCTGGTGATACGCAGTATTTT
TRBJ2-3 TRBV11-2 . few CASSSRASPTSQGTDTQYF TGTGCCAGCAGCTCAAGGGCTAGTCCGACTAGTCAGGGCACAGATACGCAGTATTTT
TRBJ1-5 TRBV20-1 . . CSARDDSNQPQHF TGCAGTGCTAGAGATGACAGCAATCAGCCCCAGCATTTT
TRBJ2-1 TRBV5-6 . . CASSSEGGSYNEQFF TGTGCCAGCAGCTCCGAAGGGGGCTCCTACAATGAGCAGTTCTTC
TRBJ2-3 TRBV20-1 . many CSANQPLGGTDTQYF TGCAGTGCTAACCAGCCTCTCGGGGGCACAGATACGCAGTATTTT
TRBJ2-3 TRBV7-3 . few CASSLDRGADTQYF TGTGCCAGCAGCTTGGACCGCGGGGCAGATACGCAGTATTTT
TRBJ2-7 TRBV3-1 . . CASSQAGSPLYEQYF TGTGCCAGCAGCCAAGCGGGGTCTCCCCTCTACGAGCAGTACTTC
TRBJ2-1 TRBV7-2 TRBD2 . CASSLNGGSGRLYNEQFF TGTGCCAGCAGCTTAAACGGTGGTAGCGGGAGGCTCTACAATGAGCAGTTCTTC
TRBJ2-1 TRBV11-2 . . CASSAGPNNEQFF TGTGCCAGCAGCGCCGGACCTAACAATGAGCAGTTCTTC
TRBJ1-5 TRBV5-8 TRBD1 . CASSLGPGQGAGGAQHF TGTGCCAGCAGCTTGGGACCGGGACAGGGGGCAGGAGGGGCCCAGCATTTT
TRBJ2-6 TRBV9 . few CASSVGGSGANVLTF TGTGCCAGCAGCGTAGGGGGCTCTGGGGCCAACGTCCTGACTTTC
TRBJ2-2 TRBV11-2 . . CASSLAQYTGELFF TGTGCCAGCAGCTTAGCCCAATACACCGGGGAGCTGTTTTTT
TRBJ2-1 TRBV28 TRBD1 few CASTSGTGGFNEQFF TGTGCCAGCACTTCGGGGACAGGGGGGTTCAATGAGCAGTTCTTC
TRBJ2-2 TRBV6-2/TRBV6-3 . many CAHRTPGNTGELFF TGTGCCCACCGGACACCCGGGAACACCGGGGAGCTGTTTTTT
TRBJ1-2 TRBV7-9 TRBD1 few CASSSGTDYYGYTF TGTGCCAGCAGCTCCGGGACAGACTACTATGGCTACACCTTC
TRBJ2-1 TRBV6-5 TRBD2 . CATLSELAGDNEQFF TGTGCCACCCTAAGTGAACTAGCGGGAGACAATGAGCAGTTCTTC
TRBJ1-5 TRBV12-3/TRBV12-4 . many CASSLKGSANQPQHF TGTGCCAGCAGTTTAAAGGGATCGGCCAATCAGCCCCAGCATTTT
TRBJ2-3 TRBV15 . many CATSRDQDTQYF TGTGCCACCAGCAGGGACCAAGATACGCAGTATTTT
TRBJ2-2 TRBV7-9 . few CASSPPGGGGELFF TGTGCCAGCAGCCCTCCCGGGGGAGGCGGGGAGCTGTTTTTT
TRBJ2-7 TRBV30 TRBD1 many CAWNAGGGHEQYF TGTGCCTGGAATGCAGGGGGCGGCCACGAGCAGTACTTC
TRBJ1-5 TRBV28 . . CASSLPGTGVWPQHF TGTGCCAGCAGTCTCCCCGGGACTGGGGTATGGCCCCAGCATTTT
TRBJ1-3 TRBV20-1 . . CSARVLISWIRGNTIYF TGCAGTGCTAGAGTATTAATATCATGGATCCGGGGAAACACCATATATTTT
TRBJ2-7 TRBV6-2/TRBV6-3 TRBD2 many CASERDSTYEQYF TGTGCCAGCGAGCGGGACTCCACCTACGAGCAGTACTTC
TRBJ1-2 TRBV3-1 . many CASSSIRTSVGYGYTF TGTGCCAGCAGCTCAATTCGGACCTCAGTCGGCTATGGCTACACCTTC
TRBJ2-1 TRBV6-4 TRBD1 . CASSDSTDRVNEQFF TGTGCCAGCAGTGACTCGACCGACAGGGTAAATGAGCAGTTCTTC
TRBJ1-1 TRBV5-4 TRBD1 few CASSQSTGVMNTEAFF TGTGCCAGCAGCCAGTCGACAGGGGTCATGAACACTGAAGCTTTCTTT
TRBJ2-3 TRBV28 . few CASSDPRGSTDTQYF TGTGCCAGCAGTGACCCCAGGGGTTCCACAGATACGCAGTATTTT
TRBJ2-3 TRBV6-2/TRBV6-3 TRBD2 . CASSLSLAGGPGDTQYF TGTGCCAGCAGTCTTTCACTAGCGGGAGGGCCCGGAGATACGCAGTATTTT
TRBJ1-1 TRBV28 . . CASSLSRVWAFF TGTGCCAGCAGTTTATCAAGGGTATGGGCTTTCTTT